The rows below give T cell receptor beta chains drawn from one sample of a study of CD8+ T cells in alopecia areata. The protocol was immunoSEQ multiplex PCR, while the TCRdb copy is restricted to in-frame clones and leaves out a portion. The sample has about 190,000 clones, 55% to 70% seen once; the top ten hold about 0.69%. Sequenced here: CD4+ T cells sorted from blood, sampled at week 4, from a patient treated with tofacitinib. All receptors derive from a human donor with alopecia areata. Each CDR3 is given with its conserved first and last residue. The D gene is left open where the match is weak. Where a row states a size, it is once, few, many or the class of an expanded clone; other rows omit it.

CASRTSGAQETQYF,TGCGCCAGCCGGACTAGCGGGGCCCAAGAGACCCAGTACTTC,TRBJ2-5,TRBD2,NA,TRBV5-1
CASSEFSEMAEQYF,TGTGCCAGCAGTGAATTCTCGGAGATGGCCGAGCAGTACTTC,TRBJ2-7,NA,NA,TRBV6-5
CAWGLAVQETQYF,TGTGCCTGGGGACTAGCGGTTCAAGAGACCCAGTACTTC,TRBJ2-5,TRBD2,NA,TRBV30
CASSLLGSMNTQYF,TGCGCCAGCAGCTTGCTCGGGAGTATGAATACGCAGTATTTT,TRBJ2-3,NA,NA,TRBV5-1
CAWSVLGGASYTF,TGTGCCTGGAGTGTACTAGGTGGTGCCAGCTACACCTTC,TRBJ1-2,NA,NA,TRBV30
CASSLRGQGLEKLFF,TGTGCCAGCAGCTTGAGGGGACAGGGTTTGGAAAAACTGTTTTTT,TRBJ1-4,TRBD1,once,TRBV5-4
CASSLSGTTNTGELFF,TGCGCCAGCAGCTTAAGCGGGACAACGAACACCGGGGAGCTGTTTTTT,TRBJ2-2,NA,few,TRBV5-1
CASSGQPNQPQHF,TGTGCCAGCAGCGGTCAGCCCAATCAGCCCCAGCATTTT,TRBJ1-5,NA,NA,TRBV2
CASSLLAGADTQYF,TGTGCCAGCAGCTTACTAGCGGGAGCAGATACGCAGTATTTT,TRBJ2-3,TRBD2,NA,TRBV7-9
CASSRTSGTEQYF,TGTGCCAGCAGCCGGACTAGCGGGACAGAGCAGTACTTC,TRBJ2-7,TRBD2,NA,TRBV5-4
CASSLDHGYEQYF,TGTGCCAGCAGCTTAGATCACGGCTACGAGCAGTACTTC,TRBJ2-7,NA,NA,TRBV11-3
CAWRLGGNTEAFF,TGTGCCTGGAGATTAGGTGGAAATACTGAAGCTTTCTTT,TRBJ1-1,NA,NA,TRBV30
CSVDDRQGPSTDTQYF,TGCAGCGTTGACGATCGGCAGGGGCCAAGCACAGATACGCAGTATTTT,TRBJ2-3,NA,few,TRBV29-1
CASFKPAGRETQYF,TGTGCCAGCTTCAAACCAGCGGGAAGGGAGACCCAGTACTTC,TRBJ2-5,TRBD2,NA,TRBV27
CASSGAPSGELFF,TGTGCCAGCAGCGGGGCCCCTAGTGGGGAGCTGTTTTTT,TRBJ2-2,NA,few,TRBV9
CASSMSRAYGYTF,TGTGCCAGTAGTATGAGTCGGGCCTATGGCTACACCTTC,TRBJ1-2,NA,NA,TRBV19
CASSSPGLAGVHSYNEQFF,TGTGCCAGCAGTTCCCCAGGACTAGCGGGAGTCCACTCCTACAATGAGCAGTTCTTC,TRBJ2-1,TRBD2,NA,TRBV27
CSVEKLVGGGELFF,TGCAGCGTTGAAAAATTGGTAGGCGGCGGGGAGCTGTTTTTT,TRBJ2-2,NA,NA,TRBV29-1
CASSAGLAPNTGELFF,TGTGCCAGCAGCGCTGGACTAGCGCCCAACACCGGGGAGCTGTTTTTT,TRBJ2-2,TRBD2,NA,TRBV9
CASRKVRGTNTEAFF,TGTGCCAGCAGGAAGGTGAGGGGAACGAACACTGAAGCTTTCTTT,TRBJ1-1,NA,NA,TRBV6-5
CASSLGIEETQYF,TGTGCCAGCAGCTTAGGAATTGAAGAGACCCAGTACTTC,TRBJ2-5,NA,few,TRBV7-2
CSIRQALDGYTF,TGCAGCATACGACAGGCCCTCGATGGCTACACCTTC,TRBJ1-2,NA,NA,TRBV29-1
CASSLGFPANTEAFF,TGTGCCAGCAGCTTGGGTTTCCCCGCGAACACTGAAGCTTTCTTT,TRBJ1-1,NA,NA,TRBV7-9
CSGYRGQNTEAFF,TGCAGCGGTTACAGGGGTCAAAACACTGAAGCTTTCTTT,TRBJ1-1,TRBD1,NA,TRBV29-1
CASSQAGAGETQYF,TGTGCCAGCAGCCAAGCAGGGGCAGGAGAGACCCAGTACTTC,TRBJ2-5,NA,NA,TRBV4-2
CASSFGPSARFF,TGCGCCAGCAGCTTCGGGCCCAGCGCTCGGTTCTTC,TRBJ2-1,NA,NA,TRBV5-1